This is a list of T cell receptor beta chains from one sample in a study of shared clonotypes between healthy human individuals. TCRdb's copy holds only in-frame clones and misses some; the assay was immunoSEQ multiplex PCR. The sample contains roughly 2.1 million clones, 85% to 95% of which appear only once. Sequencing was carried out using naive CD8+ T cells from PBMCs. The receptor set was obtained from a man between 18 and 35 years old in good health. Some clones in this sample may be carry-over from other donors' samples. Each CDR3 is given with its conserved first and last residue.

TRBJ2-5 TRBV6-5 CASSSDRGNQETQYF
TRBJ2-7 TRBV18 CASSPGYGSYEQYF
TRBJ2-7 TRBV6-1 CASSGRDRFVEQYF
TRBJ2-6 TRBV30 CAQTGAGANVLTF
TRBJ2-2 TRBV5-1 CASSSGTGPGELFF
TRBJ2-7 TRBV7-9 CASSPSPTSYEQYF
TRBJ1-1 TRBV4-2 CASSRTGDPEAFF
TRBJ2-5 TRBV29-1 CSVLGLAGVVGETQYF
TRBJ2-7 TRBV4-1 CASSQIQLAHEQYF
TRBJ1-1 TRBV11-2 CASSLRTSTEAFF
TRBJ1-2 TRBV20-1 CSARIVTDYTF
TRBJ2-7 TRBV4-2 CASSQEGLAGGPYEQYF
TRBJ2-7 TRBV21-1 CASSSYEQYF
TRBJ2-1 TRBV11-2 CASSLESRGEQFF
TRBJ2-1 TRBV19 CASSHPPEGSYNEQFF
TRBJ2-1 TRBV28 CASSFLGNEQFF
TRBJ1-2 TRBV21-1 CASSKGHRDAYGYTF
TRBJ1-1 TRBV10-3 CAISVDENTEAFF
TRBJ2-1 TRBV28 CASSTTSGIGPKQFF
TRBJ2-1 TRBV9 CASSVDGLNNEQFF
TRBJ1-3 TRBV5-6 CASSLVGTGNTIYF
TRBJ2-5 TRBV7-6 CASSLEGAGVVETQYF
TRBJ2-2 TRBV7-9 CASSPPLGSGSGELFF
TRBJ2-7 TRBV6-1 CASSDGTSGSSYEQYF
TRBJ2-3 TRBV27 CASSLPTPSGRAGDTQYF
TRBJ1-1 TRBV11-1 CASSPVTSLGAEAFF
TRBJ2-1 TRBV7-8 CASSRGDEQFF
TRBJ1-1 TRBV28 CASGIFPGVAYTEAFF
TRBJ1-5 TRBV6-1 CASSASPTGGRGNQPQHF
TRBJ1-2 TRBV9 CASSVGGDINYGYTF
TRBJ2-7 TRBV7-9 CASSSPRWNYEQYF
TRBJ2-1 TRBV9 CASSGSGTSGINEQFF
TRBJ1-4 TRBV29-1 CSVESQFDEKLFF
TRBJ2-2 TRBV11-3 CASSSREASGGLAGELFF
TRBJ1-2 TRBV28 CASSTGQGDLHGYTF
TRBJ2-1 TRBV4-3 CASSQDRRFRVNEQFF
TRBJ2-1 TRBV2 CASSSRTGVPRNEQFF
TRBJ2-7 TRBV5-6 CASSLMGHEQYF
TRBJ2-5 TRBV13 CASSLGWGETQYF
TRBJ2-1 TRBV11-2 CASSLSLQPNQYEQFF
TRBJ1-5 TRBV5-1 CASSFSRAYSNQPQHF
TRBJ1-1 TRBV27 CASSFKGATEAFF
TRBJ2-1 TRBV7-6 CASSPGTSGLYNEQFF
TRBJ2-5 TRBV6-5 CASSTRTGWGETQYF
TRBJ1-2 TRBV2 CAGGQGNYGYTF
TRBJ1-5 TRBV28 CASREQGLNQPQHF
TRBJ2-1 TRBV29-1 CSVEDPVAADNEQFF
TRBJ2-2 TRBV10-2 CASSEGTGYTGELFF
TRBJ1-3 TRBV5-6 CASSLLTNSGNTIYF
TRBJ2-2 TRBV19 CASSIWTGPNTGELFF
TRBJ2-7 TRBV5-6 CASSLGLYEQYF
TRBJ1-4 TRBV29-1 CSVSVGAGKLFF
TRBJ1-4 TRBV29-1 CSAIATTNEKLFF
TRBJ2-3 TRBV29-1 CSVVAWRTDTQYF
TRBJ2-5 TRBV27 CASRYRAYQETQYF
TRBJ1-2 TRBV7-8 CASSLAGTAKYYGYTF
TRBJ2-7 TRBV11-2 CASSSGLAAEQYF
TRBJ2-1 TRBV7-2 CASSFSGTSNEQFF